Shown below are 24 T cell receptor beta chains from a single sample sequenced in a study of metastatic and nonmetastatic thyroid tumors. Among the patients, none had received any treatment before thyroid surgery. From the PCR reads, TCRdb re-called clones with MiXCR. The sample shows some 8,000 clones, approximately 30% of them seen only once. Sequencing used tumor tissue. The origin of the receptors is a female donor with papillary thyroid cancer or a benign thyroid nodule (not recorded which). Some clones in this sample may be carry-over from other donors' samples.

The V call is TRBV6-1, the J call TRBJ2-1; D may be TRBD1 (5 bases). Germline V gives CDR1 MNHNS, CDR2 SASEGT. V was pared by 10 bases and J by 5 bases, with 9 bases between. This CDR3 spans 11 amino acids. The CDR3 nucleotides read TGTGCCACCCTGACAGACAATGAGCAGTTCTTC. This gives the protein CATLTDNEQFF.

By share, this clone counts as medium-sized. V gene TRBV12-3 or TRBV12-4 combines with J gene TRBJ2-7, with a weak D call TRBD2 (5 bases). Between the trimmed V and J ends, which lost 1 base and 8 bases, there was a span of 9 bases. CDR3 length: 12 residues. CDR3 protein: CASSLEAAQQYF. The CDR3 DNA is TGTGCCAGCAGTTTAGAAGCGGCTCAGCAGTACTTC.

CDR3 DNA: TGTGCCAGCAGCTTAGGCGGGGACTATGGCTACACCTTC. Protein product: CASSLGGDYGYTF. V usage is TRBV7-9 and J usage is TRBJ1-2; D is undetermined. The CDR3 spans 13 residues. CDR1 is SEHNR and CDR2 is FQNEAQ in the germline V gene (reference sequence). Trimming left V 1 base short and J 3 bases short, with 6 bases between.

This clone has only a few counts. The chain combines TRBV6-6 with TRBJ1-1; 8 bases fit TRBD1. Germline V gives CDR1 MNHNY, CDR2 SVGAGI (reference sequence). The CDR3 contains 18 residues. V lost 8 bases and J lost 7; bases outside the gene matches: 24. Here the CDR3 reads CASATFPSTGGMKSEAFF. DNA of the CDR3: TGTGCCAGCGCCACGTTCCCCTCCACAGGGGGAATGAAGAGTGAAGCTTTCTTT.

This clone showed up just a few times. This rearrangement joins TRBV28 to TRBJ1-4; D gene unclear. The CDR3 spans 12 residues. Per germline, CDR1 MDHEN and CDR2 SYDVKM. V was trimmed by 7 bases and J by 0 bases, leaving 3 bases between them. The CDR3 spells CASTATNEKLFF. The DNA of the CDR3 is TGTGCCAGCACTGCAACTAATGAAAAACTGTTTTTT.

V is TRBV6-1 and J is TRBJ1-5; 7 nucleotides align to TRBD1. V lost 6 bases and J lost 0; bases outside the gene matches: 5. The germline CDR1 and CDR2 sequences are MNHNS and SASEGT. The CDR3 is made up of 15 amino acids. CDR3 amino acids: CASSPGQVSNQPQHF. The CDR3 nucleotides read TGTGCCAGCAGCCCCGGACAGGTTAGCAATCAGCCCCAGCATTTT.

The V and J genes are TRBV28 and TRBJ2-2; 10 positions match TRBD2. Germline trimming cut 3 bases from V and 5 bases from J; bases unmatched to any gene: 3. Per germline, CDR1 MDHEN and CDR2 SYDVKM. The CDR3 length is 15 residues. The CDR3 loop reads CASSFLAGDTGELFF. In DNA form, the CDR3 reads TGTGCCAGCAGTTTCCTAGCGGGAGATACCGGGGAGCTGTTTTTT.

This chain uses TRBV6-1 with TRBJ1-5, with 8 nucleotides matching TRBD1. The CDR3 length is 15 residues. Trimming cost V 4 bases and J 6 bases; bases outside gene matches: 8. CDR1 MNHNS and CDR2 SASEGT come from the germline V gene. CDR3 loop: CASSVRQGRGQPQHF. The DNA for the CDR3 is TGTGCCAGCAGTGTTCGACAGGGGAGGGGTCAGCCCCAGCATTTT.

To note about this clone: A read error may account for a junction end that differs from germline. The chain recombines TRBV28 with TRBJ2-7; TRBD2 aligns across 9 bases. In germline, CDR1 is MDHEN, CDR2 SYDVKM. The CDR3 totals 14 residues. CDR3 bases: TGTGCCAGCGGTAGCGGGGGACCCCCCTATGAGCAGTACTTC. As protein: CASGSGGPPYEQYF.

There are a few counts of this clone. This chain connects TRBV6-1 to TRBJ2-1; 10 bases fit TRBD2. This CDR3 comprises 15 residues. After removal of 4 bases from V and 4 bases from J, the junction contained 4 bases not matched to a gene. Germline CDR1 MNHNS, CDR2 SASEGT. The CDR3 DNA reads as TGTGCCAGCAGTGGCCTAGCGGGGGATTACAATGAGCAGTTCTTC. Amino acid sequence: CASSGLAGDYNEQFF.

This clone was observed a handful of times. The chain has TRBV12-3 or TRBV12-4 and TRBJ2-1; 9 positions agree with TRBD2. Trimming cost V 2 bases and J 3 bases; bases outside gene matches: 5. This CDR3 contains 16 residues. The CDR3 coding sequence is TGTGCCAGCAGTTTAAGCCTAGCGGGATACTACAATGAGCAGTTCTTC. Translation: CASSLSLAGYYNEQFF.

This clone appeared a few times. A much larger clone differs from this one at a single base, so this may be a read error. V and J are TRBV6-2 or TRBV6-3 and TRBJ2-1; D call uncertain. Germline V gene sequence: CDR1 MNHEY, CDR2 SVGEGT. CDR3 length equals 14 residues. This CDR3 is CVSRNLNSYNEQFF. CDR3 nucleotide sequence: TGTGTCAGCAGGAACCTTAACTCCTACAATGAGCAGTTCTTC.

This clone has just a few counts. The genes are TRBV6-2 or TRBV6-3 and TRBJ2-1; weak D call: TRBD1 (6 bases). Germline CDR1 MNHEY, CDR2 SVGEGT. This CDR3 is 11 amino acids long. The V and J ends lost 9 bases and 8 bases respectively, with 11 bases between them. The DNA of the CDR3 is TGTGCCAGACAACAGGGTTATGAGCAGTTCTTC. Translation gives CARQQGYEQFF.

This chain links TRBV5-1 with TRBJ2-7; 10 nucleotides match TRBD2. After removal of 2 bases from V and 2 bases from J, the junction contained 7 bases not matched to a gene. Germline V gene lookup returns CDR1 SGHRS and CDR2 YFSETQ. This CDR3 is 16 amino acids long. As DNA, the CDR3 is TGCGCCAGCAGCTTTTCCCTAGCGGGAGAGCCCTACGAGCAGTACTTC. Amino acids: CASSFSLAGEPYEQYF.

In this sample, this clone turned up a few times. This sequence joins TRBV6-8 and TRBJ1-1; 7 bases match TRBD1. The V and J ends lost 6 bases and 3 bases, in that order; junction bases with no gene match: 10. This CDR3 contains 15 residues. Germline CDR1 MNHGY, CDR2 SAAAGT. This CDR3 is CASRNQTGPDTEAFF. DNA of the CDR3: TGTGCCAGCAGGAACCAGACAGGGCCGGACACTGAAGCTTTCTTT.

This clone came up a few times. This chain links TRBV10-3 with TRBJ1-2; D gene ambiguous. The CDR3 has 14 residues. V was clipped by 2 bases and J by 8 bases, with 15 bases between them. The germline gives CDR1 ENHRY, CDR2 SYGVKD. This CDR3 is CAISEREGSNGYTF. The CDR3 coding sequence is TGTGCCATCAGTGAGCGGGAGGGAAGTAACGGCTACACCTTC.

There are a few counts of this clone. CDR3 in amino acids: CASSFQPFSGNTIYF. CDR3 coding DNA: TGTGCCAGCAGTTTCCAGCCGTTCTCTGGAAACACCATATATTTT. This chain connects TRBV28 to TRBJ1-3; D not certain. Per germline, CDR1 MDHEN and CDR2 SYDVKM. V lost 3 bases to trimming and J lost 0 bases, with 9 bases between them. This CDR3 spans 15 amino acids.

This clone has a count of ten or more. The CDR3, as DNA: TGTGCCAGTAGAATCCTAGCGGGAAGGAACACCGGGGAGCTGTTTTTT. Amino acid sequence: CASRILAGRNTGELFF. The V call is TRBV12-3 or TRBV12-4, the J call TRBJ2-2; 9 nucleotides agree with TRBD2. CDR3 length equals 16 residues. V lost 9 bases to trimming and J lost 1 base; unmatched junction nucleotides: 9.

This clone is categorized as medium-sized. This CDR3 is CASRGAGELFF. In DNA form, the CDR3 reads TGTGCCAGCAGGGGGGCCGGGGAGCTGTTTTTT. The chain uses TRBV2 and TRBJ2-2; D possibly matches TRBD1 or TRBD2 (5 bases each). Germline V gives CDR1 SNHLY, CDR2 FYNNEI. The CDR3 contains 11 residues. The V end lost 6 bases, the J end lost 6 bases, and 5 bases lay between the germline ends.

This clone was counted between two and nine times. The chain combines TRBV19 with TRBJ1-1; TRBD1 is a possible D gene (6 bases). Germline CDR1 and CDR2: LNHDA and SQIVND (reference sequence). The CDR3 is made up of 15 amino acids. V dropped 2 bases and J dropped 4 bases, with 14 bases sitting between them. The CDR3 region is CASSILGGASTEAFF. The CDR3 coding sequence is TGTGCCAGTAGTATACTGGGGGGGGCAAGCACTGAAGCTTTCTTT.

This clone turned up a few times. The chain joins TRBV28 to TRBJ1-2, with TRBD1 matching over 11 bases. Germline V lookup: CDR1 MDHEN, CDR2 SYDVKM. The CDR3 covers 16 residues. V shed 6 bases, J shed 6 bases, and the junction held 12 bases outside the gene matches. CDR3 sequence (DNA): TGTGCCAGCAGCCTGGACAGGGGGCATGAGTTTGATGGCTACACCTTC. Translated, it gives CASSLDRGHEFDGYTF.

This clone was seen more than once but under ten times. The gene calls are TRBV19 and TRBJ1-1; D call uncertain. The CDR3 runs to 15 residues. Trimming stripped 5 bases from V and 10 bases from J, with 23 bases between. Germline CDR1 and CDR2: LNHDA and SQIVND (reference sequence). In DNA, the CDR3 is TGTGCCAGTAGTGTGGGGTTGGGGTCCCCCGCAGGAGCTTTCTTT. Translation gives CASSVGLGSPAGAFF.

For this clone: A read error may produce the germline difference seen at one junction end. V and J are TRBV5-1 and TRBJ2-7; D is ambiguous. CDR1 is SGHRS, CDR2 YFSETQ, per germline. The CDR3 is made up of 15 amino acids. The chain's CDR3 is CASSLAGSAAYEQHF. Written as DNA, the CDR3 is TGCGCCAGCAGCTTGGCCGGCTCAGCAGCCTACGAGCAGCACTTC.

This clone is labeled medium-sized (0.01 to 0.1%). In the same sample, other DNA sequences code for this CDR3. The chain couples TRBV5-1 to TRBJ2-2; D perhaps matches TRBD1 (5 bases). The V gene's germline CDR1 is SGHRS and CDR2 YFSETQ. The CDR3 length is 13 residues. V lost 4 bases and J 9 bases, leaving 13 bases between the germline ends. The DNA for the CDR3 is TGCGCCAGCAGCCCCAGGGTGCTCCGGGAGCTGTTTTTT. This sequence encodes CASSPRVLRELFF.